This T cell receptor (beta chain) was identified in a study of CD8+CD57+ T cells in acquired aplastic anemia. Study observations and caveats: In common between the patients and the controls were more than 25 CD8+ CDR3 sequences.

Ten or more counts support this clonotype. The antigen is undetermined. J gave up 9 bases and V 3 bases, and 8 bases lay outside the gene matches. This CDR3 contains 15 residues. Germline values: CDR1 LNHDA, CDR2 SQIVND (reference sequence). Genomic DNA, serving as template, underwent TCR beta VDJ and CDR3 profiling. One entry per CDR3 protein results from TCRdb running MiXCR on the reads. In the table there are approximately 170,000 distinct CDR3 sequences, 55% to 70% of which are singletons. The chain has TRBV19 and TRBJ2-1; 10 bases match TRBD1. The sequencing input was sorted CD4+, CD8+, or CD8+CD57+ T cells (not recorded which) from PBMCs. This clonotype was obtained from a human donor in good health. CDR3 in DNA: TGTGCCAGTAGTATTGACAGGGGGCGTTTTAGTGAGCAGTTCTTC. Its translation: CASSIDRGRFSEQFF.